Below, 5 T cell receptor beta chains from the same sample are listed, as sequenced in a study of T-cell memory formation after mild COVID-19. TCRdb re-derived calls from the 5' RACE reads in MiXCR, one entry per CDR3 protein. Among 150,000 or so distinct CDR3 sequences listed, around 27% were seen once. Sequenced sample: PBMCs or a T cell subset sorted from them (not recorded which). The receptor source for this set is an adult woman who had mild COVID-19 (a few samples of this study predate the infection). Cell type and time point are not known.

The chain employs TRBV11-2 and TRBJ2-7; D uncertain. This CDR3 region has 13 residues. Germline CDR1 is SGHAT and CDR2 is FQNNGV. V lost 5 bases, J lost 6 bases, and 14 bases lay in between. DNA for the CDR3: TGTGCCAGCAGCCACCACTACATAGGCGAGCAGTACTTC. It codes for CASSHHYIGEQYF. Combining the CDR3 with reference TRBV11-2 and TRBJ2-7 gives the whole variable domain EAGVAQSPRYKIIEKRQSVAFWCNPISGHATLYWYQQILGQGPKLLIQFQNNGVVDDSQLPKDRFSAERLKGVDSTLKIQPAKLEDSAVYLCASSHHYIGEQYFGPGTRLTVT.

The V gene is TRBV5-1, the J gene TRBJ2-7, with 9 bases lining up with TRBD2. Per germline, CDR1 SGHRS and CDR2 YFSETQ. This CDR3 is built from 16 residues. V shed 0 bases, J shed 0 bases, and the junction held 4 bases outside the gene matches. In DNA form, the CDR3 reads TGCGCCAGCAGCTTGGGGGTAGCGGGGGACTCCTACGAGCAGTACTTC. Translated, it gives CASSLGVAGDSYEQYF.

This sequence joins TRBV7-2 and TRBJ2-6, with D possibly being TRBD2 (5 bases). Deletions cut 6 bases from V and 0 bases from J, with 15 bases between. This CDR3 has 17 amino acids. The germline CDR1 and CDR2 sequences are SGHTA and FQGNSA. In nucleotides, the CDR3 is TGTGCCAGCAGTCCACATAGCGTCCTCTCTGGGGCCAACGTCCTGACTTTC. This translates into CASSPHSVLSGANVLTF.

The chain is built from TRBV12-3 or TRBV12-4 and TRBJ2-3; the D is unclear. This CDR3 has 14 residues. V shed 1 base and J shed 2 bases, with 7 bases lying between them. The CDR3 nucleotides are TGTGCCAGCAGTTTAGGCCCCATCACAGATACGCAGTATTTT. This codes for CASSLGPITDTQYF.

The CDR3 region has the DNA TGCAGCGTTGAAACCAGGGAGGACTATGGCTACACCTTC. Its translation is CSVETREDYGYTF. The chain joins TRBV29-1 to TRBJ1-2; tentative D call: TRBD1 (5 bases). The CDR3 is 13 amino acids. The germline V gene encodes CDR1 SQVTM and CDR2 ANQGSEA. The V end lost 2 bases, the J end lost 3 bases, and 10 bases lay between the germline ends.